This paragraph covers one TCR beta chain sequence. This sample also contains other DNA sequences that code for the same CDR3. The entry originates in a study of blood T cell repertoires in COVID-19. Study context: Spain, Italy and the United States supplied samples that represented acute and convalescent COVID-19.

Authors' data handling: Reference gene primer amplification gave nucleated cell count estimates. TCRdb keeps only in-frame clones here, not all; method: immunoSEQ multiplex PCR. D and trimming come from the DNA, and the V and J calls and clone size come from that table. The data show 200,000 or so clones, with 80% to 90% seen just once and about 4% held by the top ten. Participants reported their clinical history, and cohort assignment relied on those reports. This CDR3 spans 15 amino acids. With V trimmed by 3 bases and J by 1 base, 3 bases remained unmatched. The germline V gene has CDR1 KGHSH and CDR2 LQKENI.

The sequence derives from a woman aged 40 to 50 with acute COVID-19. This chain joins TRBV18 and TRBJ1-1; 9 bases align to TRBD1. Input material: PBMCs or T cells enriched from blood (not recorded which). CDR3 nucleotide sequence: TGTGCCAGCTCACCGCGGACAGGGGAGAACACTGAAGCTTTCTTT. This sequence encodes CASSPRTGENTEAFF.